Listed below are T cell receptor beta chains from one sample, sequenced in a study of Ad26.COV2.S vaccination and SARS-CoV-2 variants. Sequencing was performed with immunoSEQ multiplex PCR; in TCRdb, only in-frame clones are kept and a portion is missing. The sample gives hundreds of thousands of clones, about 89% of which show up once; approximately 1.5% is in the top ten. The input for sequencing was peripheral blood, taken in a trial of Ad26.COV2.S vaccine versus placebo. These TCRs come from a person aged 18-60 years who received the Ad26.COV2.S COVID-19 vaccine or a placebo. Both conserved end residues are part of each CDR3. The order of the fields is D gene, V gene, clone size, J gene, CDR3 DNA, CDR3 protein. D genes are given only for firm matches. The size of a clone is reported for some rows only, either as once, few or many, or as a class for expanded clones.

d_call: TRBD1; v_call: TRBV19; clone_size: few; j_call: TRBJ2-3; cdr3_nt: TGTGCCAGTAGTATAGGACAGGGGTGGGATACGCAGTATTTT; cdr3_aa: CASSIGQGWDTQYF
d_call: TRBD2; v_call: TRBV30; clone_size: .; j_call: TRBJ2-3; cdr3_nt: TGTGCCTGGAGTTTAGGACTAGGGACGGATACGCAGTATTTT; cdr3_aa: CAWSLGLGTDTQYF
d_call: TRBD2; v_call: TRBV24-1; clone_size: once; j_call: TRBJ2-5; cdr3_nt: TGTGCCACCAGTGATTTGTTAGCGGGAAACCAAGAGACCCAGTACTTC; cdr3_aa: CATSDLLAGNQETQYF
d_call: .; v_call: TRBV19; clone_size: .; j_call: TRBJ2-7; cdr3_nt: TGTGCCAGTAGTATAGTAGGGCAGGGGAGTATGTACGAGCAGTACTTC; cdr3_aa: CASSIVGQGSMYEQYF
d_call: .; v_call: TRBV30; clone_size: .; j_call: TRBJ1-6; cdr3_nt: TGTGCCTGGAGTGTAGGAGGGGATTCACCCCTCCACTTT; cdr3_aa: CAWSVGGDSPLHF
d_call: TRBD2; v_call: TRBV9; clone_size: .; j_call: TRBJ2-1; cdr3_nt: TGTGCCAGCAGCGTAGGTCATGCGGGGGGCAAATACAATGAGCAGTTCTTC; cdr3_aa: CASSVGHAGGKYNEQFF
d_call: .; v_call: TRBV5-1; clone_size: once; j_call: TRBJ1-4; cdr3_nt: TGCGCCAGCAGCTCTACCGGACCTGGCCCCAGTGAAAAACTGTTTTTT; cdr3_aa: CASSSTGPGPSEKLFF
d_call: TRBD1; v_call: TRBV6-5; clone_size: .; j_call: TRBJ1-4; cdr3_nt: TGTGCCAGCAGCGCCCAGGGGGGGGAAAAACTGTTTTTT; cdr3_aa: CASSAQGGEKLFF
d_call: TRBD1; v_call: TRBV10-3; clone_size: .; j_call: TRBJ1-4; cdr3_nt: TGTGCCATCAGTGAGTCTACGGCGACAGGGTCGGGCGAAAAACTGTTTTTT; cdr3_aa: CAISESTATGSGEKLFF
d_call: .; v_call: TRBV2; clone_size: .; j_call: TRBJ1-3; cdr3_nt: TGTGCCAGCAGTGGAGACAAGATAATCGCTGGAAACACCATATATTTT; cdr3_aa: CASSGDKIIAGNTIYF
d_call: .; v_call: TRBV5-4; clone_size: .; j_call: TRBJ1-1; cdr3_nt: TGTGCCAGCAGCTTGGACCTATTCACTGAAGCTTTCTTT; cdr3_aa: CASSLDLFTEAFF
d_call: TRBD2; v_call: TRBV5-1; clone_size: .; j_call: TRBJ2-1; cdr3_nt: TGCGCCAGCAGCTTTGTAGCGGGAGGCTTCTACAATGAGCAGTTCTTC; cdr3_aa: CASSFVAGGFYNEQFF
d_call: .; v_call: TRBV7-2; clone_size: .; j_call: TRBJ2-5; cdr3_nt: TGTGCCAGCAGCCCGGGTGGGGGCGGGAGTAGGGAGACCCAGTACTTC; cdr3_aa: CASSPGGGGSRETQYF
d_call: .; v_call: TRBV10-3; clone_size: few; j_call: TRBJ1-6; cdr3_nt: TGTGCCGCCGCCGGGACTTATAATTCACCCCTCCACTTT; cdr3_aa: CAAAGTYNSPLHF
d_call: .; v_call: TRBV11-2; clone_size: .; j_call: TRBJ1-4; cdr3_nt: TGTGCCAGCAGCAGGGGTAGGAATGAAAAACTGTTTTTT; cdr3_aa: CASSRGRNEKLFF
d_call: .; v_call: TRBV25-1; clone_size: .; j_call: TRBJ2-5; cdr3_nt: TGTGCCAGCAGTGAAGGGGGCAACCAAGAGACCCAGTACTTC; cdr3_aa: CASSEGGNQETQYF
d_call: .; v_call: TRBV6-6; clone_size: .; j_call: TRBJ2-7; cdr3_nt: TGTGCCACAGGGAACGAGCAGTACTTC; cdr3_aa: CATGNEQYF
d_call: TRBD1; v_call: TRBV4-2; clone_size: .; j_call: TRBJ1-2; cdr3_nt: TGTGCCAGCAGCCACTTAGACAGGGGAGGCGGCTACACCTTC; cdr3_aa: CASSHLDRGGGYTF
d_call: .; v_call: TRBV5-8; clone_size: .; j_call: TRBJ2-7; cdr3_nt: TGTGCCAGCAGCGTACAAATCTTTTACGAGCAGTACTTC; cdr3_aa: CASSVQIFYEQYF
d_call: .; v_call: TRBV5-1; clone_size: .; j_call: TRBJ1-1; cdr3_nt: TGCGCCAGCAGCGACGGGGGACCGATTTTTTACACTGAAGCTTTCTTT; cdr3_aa: CASSDGGPIFYTEAFF
d_call: .; v_call: TRBV27; clone_size: .; j_call: TRBJ1-2; cdr3_nt: TGTGCCAGCACCCCGTATGGGGCGGGGTATGGCTACACCTTC; cdr3_aa: CASTPYGAGYGYTF
d_call: .; v_call: TRBV11-2; clone_size: .; j_call: TRBJ2-7; cdr3_nt: TGTGCCAGCAGCTTAGATCTTCCCCCAAACGGATACGAGCAGTACTTC; cdr3_aa: CASSLDLPPNGYEQYF
d_call: .; v_call: TRBV18; clone_size: .; j_call: TRBJ1-1; cdr3_nt: TGTGCCAGCTCACCACCTCGGGGGGAGGCTGAAGCTTTCTTT; cdr3_aa: CASSPPRGEAEAFF
d_call: TRBD2; v_call: TRBV28; clone_size: .; j_call: TRBJ2-1; cdr3_nt: TGTGCCAGCAAGGTTAGCGGGAGATACAATGAGCAGTTCTTC; cdr3_aa: CASKVSGRYNEQFF
d_call: .; v_call: TRBV5-5; clone_size: .; j_call: TRBJ2-1; cdr3_nt: TGTGCCAGCAGCTTGGGCAGGGACGGGGAGCAGTTCTTC; cdr3_aa: CASSLGRDGEQFF
d_call: .; v_call: TRBV11-2; clone_size: .; j_call: TRBJ1-2; cdr3_nt: TGTGCCAGCAGCTTCTTTGGAGGCTACACCTTC; cdr3_aa: CASSFFGGYTF
d_call: .; v_call: TRBV7-8; clone_size: .; j_call: TRBJ1-5; cdr3_nt: TGTGCCAGCAGCCCTTCGGGCAATCAGCCCCAGCATTTT; cdr3_aa: CASSPSGNQPQHF
d_call: TRBD2; v_call: TRBV10-2; clone_size: .; j_call: TRBJ2-7; cdr3_nt: TGCGCCAGCAGTGATAGACTTATCAGCGGGACGACCTACGAGCAGTACTTC; cdr3_aa: CASSDRLISGTTYEQYF
d_call: .; v_call: TRBV12-3/TRBV12-4; clone_size: .; j_call: TRBJ1-1; cdr3_nt: TGTGCCAGCAAAAGGGGCAGGAACACTGAAGCTTTCTTT; cdr3_aa: CASKRGRNTEAFF
d_call: .; v_call: TRBV7-9; clone_size: .; j_call: TRBJ1-1; cdr3_nt: TGTGCCAGCAGAAGGGACCTTTTCCTGAACACTGAAGCTTTCTTT; cdr3_aa: CASRRDLFLNTEAFF
d_call: TRBD1; v_call: TRBV11-1; clone_size: once; j_call: TRBJ2-1; cdr3_nt: TGTGCCAGCAGCGGGACAGGAAATGAGCAGTTCTTC; cdr3_aa: CASSGTGNEQFF
d_call: .; v_call: TRBV18; clone_size: .; j_call: TRBJ1-1; cdr3_nt: TGTGCCAGCTCACCACAGGATGAAAACACTGAAGCTTTCTTT; cdr3_aa: CASSPQDENTEAFF
d_call: TRBD1; v_call: TRBV15; clone_size: .; j_call: TRBJ2-3; cdr3_nt: TGTGCCACCAGCAGTGAGAGTTGGACAGGGTCACGCACAGATACGCAGTATTTT; cdr3_aa: CATSSESWTGSRTDTQYF
d_call: .; v_call: TRBV12-5; clone_size: .; j_call: TRBJ2-4; cdr3_nt: TGTGCTAGTGGCCGGGATTCTGGGGCCAAAAACATTCAGTACTTC; cdr3_aa: CASGRDSGAKNIQYF
d_call: .; v_call: TRBV7-2; clone_size: .; j_call: TRBJ2-3; cdr3_nt: TGTGCCAGCAGCTTTGAGGGGAATGGAGATACGCAGTATTTT; cdr3_aa: CASSFEGNGDTQYF
d_call: .; v_call: TRBV21-1; clone_size: .; j_call: TRBJ1-1; cdr3_nt: TGTGCCAGCAGCGTCCGGGACAGGGACTCCTCGGACACTGAAGCTTTCTTT; cdr3_aa: CASSVRDRDSSDTEAFF
d_call: TRBD1; v_call: TRBV6-2/TRBV6-3; clone_size: .; j_call: TRBJ1-1; cdr3_nt: TGTGCCAGCACCCCGGGGACAGGGGTGAACACTGAAGCTTTCTTT; cdr3_aa: CASTPGTGVNTEAFF
d_call: .; v_call: TRBV10-3; clone_size: .; j_call: TRBJ1-2; cdr3_nt: TGTGCCATCACTCCTGGGCCAGACCTCATTGGCTATGGCTACACCTTC; cdr3_aa: CAITPGPDLIGYGYTF
d_call: TRBD1; v_call: TRBV2; clone_size: .; j_call: TRBJ1-2; cdr3_nt: TGTGCCAGCAGTGAATCGGGACAGCCGTACTATGGCTACACCTTC; cdr3_aa: CASSESGQPYYGYTF
d_call: .; v_call: TRBV19; clone_size: few; j_call: TRBJ1-5; cdr3_nt: TGTGCCAGTAGTAACCCCTTTAGCAATCAGCCCCAGCATTTT; cdr3_aa: CASSNPFSNQPQHF
d_call: .; v_call: TRBV4-2; clone_size: .; j_call: TRBJ1-6; cdr3_nt: TGTGCCAGCAGCCAAGGAGGTCAGCCGGATTCACCCCTCCACTTT; cdr3_aa: CASSQGGQPDSPLHF
d_call: TRBD1; v_call: TRBV11-2; clone_size: .; j_call: TRBJ1-2; cdr3_nt: TGTGCCAGCAGCGCGACAGGGTGGGAGAACTATGGCTACACCTTC; cdr3_aa: CASSATGWENYGYTF